Listed here is a single TCR beta chain. Its antigen remains unidentified. These data belong to a study of beta chain features in type 1 diabetes. Study-level results: When Type 1 diabetes patients were examined, their TCRB CDR3s proved moderately but significantly shorter in all four CD4+ subsets.

V shed 0 bases and J 11 bases; nucleotides not matched to a gene: 8. The length of the CDR3 is 15 residues. Germline CDR1 is LGHNA and CDR2 is YSLEER. Of the isolated RNA, all was reverse transcribed, and so the sequenced material was expressed TCRB transcripts. TCRdb's table, derived via immunoSEQ multiplex PCR, lists solely in-frame clones and lacks some. The sample lists some 240,000 clones; approximately 10% were seen once. Naive, central memory, regulatory and stem cell-like memory cells within the CD4+ compartment were sorted using CD45RO/CCR7/CD25/CD127/CD95/CD27. The gene calls are TRBV4-3 and TRBJ2-1, with 9 bases identical to TRBD2. Sequencing was carried out using central memory CD4+ T cells from blood. The sequence came from a man younger than 30 in good health. DNA for the CDR3: TGCGCCAGCAGCCAAGATGTGGGCGGGAGGGGGAAGCAGTTCTTC. As protein: CASSQDVGGRGKQFF.